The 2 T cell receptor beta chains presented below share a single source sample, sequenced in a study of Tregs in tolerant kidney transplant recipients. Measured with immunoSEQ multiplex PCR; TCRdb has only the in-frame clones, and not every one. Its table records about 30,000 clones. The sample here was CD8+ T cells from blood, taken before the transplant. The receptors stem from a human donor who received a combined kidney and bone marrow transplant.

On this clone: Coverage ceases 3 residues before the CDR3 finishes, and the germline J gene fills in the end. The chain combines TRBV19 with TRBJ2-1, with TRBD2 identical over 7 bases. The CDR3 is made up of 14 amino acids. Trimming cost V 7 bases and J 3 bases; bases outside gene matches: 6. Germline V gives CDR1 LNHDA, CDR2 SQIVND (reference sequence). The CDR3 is CASTPGTNYNEQFF. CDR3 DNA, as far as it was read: TGTGCCAGTACCCCCGGGACTAACTACAATGAG.

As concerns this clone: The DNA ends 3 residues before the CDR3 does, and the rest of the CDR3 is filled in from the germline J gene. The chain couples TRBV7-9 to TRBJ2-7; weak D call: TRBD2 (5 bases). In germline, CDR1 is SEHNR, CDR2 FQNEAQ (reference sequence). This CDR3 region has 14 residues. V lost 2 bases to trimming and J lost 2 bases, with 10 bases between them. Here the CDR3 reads CASSLRGSPYEQYF. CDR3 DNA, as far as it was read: TGTGCCAGCAGCTTACGGGGTTCCCCCTACGAG. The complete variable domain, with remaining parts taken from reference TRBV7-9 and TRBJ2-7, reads DTGVSQNPRHKITKRGQNVTFRCDPISEHNRLYWYRQTLGQGPEFLTYFQNEAQLEKSRLLSDRFSAERPKGSFSTLEIQRTEQGDSAMYLCASSLRGSPYEQYFGPGTRLTVT.